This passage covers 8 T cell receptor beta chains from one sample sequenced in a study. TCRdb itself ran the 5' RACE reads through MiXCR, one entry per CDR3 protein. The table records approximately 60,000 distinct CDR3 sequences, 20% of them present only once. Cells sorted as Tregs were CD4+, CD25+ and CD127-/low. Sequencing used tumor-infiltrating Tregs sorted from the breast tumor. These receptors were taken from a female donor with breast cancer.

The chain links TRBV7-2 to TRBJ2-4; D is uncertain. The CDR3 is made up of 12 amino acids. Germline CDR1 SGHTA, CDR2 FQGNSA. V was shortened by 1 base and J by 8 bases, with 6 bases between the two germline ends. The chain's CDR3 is CASSLGDHIQYF. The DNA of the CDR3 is TGTGCCAGCAGCTTAGGGGATCACATTCAGTACTTC.

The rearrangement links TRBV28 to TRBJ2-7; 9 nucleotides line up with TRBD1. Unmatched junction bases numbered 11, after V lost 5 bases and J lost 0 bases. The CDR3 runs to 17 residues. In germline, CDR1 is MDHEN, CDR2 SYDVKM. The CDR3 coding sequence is TGTGCCAGCAGTATCACCTATGGGACAGGGTCCTCCTACGAGCAGTACTTC. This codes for CASSITYGTGSSYEQYF.

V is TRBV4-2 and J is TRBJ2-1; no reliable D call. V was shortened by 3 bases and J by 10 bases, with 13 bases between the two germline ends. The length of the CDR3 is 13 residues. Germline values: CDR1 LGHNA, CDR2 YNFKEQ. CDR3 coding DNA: TGTGCCAGCAGCCACCTCACAAGAGCCGAGCAGTTCTTC. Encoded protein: CASSHLTRAEQFF.

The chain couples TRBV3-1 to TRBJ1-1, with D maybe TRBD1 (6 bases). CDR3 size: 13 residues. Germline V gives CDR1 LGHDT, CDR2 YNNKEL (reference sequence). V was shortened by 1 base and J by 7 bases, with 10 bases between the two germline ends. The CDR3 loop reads CASSQGGHREAFF. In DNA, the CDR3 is TGTGCCAGCAGCCAAGGGGGACACCGTGAAGCTTTCTTT.

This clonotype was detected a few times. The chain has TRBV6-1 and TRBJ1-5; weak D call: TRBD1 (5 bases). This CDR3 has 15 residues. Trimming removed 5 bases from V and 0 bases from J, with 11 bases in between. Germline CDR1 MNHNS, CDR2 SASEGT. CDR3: CASSWGGDSNQPQHF. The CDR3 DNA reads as TGTGCCAGCAGTTGGGGGGGGGATAGCAATCAGCCCCAGCATTTT.

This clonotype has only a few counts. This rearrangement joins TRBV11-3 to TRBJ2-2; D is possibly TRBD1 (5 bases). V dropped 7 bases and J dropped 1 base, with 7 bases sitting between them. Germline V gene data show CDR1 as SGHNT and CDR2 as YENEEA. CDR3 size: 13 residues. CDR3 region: CASKGENTGELFF. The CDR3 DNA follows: TGTGCCAGCAAAGGGGAGAACACCGGGGAGCTGTTTTTT.

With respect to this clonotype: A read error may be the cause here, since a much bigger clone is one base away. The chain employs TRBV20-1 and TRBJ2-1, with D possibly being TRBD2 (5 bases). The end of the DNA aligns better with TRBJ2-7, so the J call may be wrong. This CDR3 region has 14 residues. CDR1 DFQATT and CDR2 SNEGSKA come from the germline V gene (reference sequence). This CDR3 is CSASPTSAYNEQYF. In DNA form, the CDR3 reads TGCAGTGCTAGTCCTACTAGTGCGTACAATGAGCAGTACTTC.

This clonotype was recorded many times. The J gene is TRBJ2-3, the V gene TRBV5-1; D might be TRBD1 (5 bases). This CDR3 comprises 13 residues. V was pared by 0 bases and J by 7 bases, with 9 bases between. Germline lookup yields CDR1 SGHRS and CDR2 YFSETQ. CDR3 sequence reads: CASSLEGWNTQYF. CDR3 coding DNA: TGCGCCAGCAGCTTGGAGGGGTGGAATACGCAGTATTTT.